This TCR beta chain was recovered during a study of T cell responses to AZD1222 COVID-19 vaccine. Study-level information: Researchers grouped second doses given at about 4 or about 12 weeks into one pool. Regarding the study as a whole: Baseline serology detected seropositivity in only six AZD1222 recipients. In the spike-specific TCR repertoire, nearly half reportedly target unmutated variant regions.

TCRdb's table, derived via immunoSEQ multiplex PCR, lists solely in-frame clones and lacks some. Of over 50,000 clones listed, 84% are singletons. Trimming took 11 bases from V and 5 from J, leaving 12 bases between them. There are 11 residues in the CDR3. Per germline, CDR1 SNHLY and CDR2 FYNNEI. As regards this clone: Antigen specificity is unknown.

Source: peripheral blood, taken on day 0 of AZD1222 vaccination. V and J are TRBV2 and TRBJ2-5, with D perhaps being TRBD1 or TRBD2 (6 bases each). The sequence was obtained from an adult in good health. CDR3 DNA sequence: TGTGCCGGAGGGGGAAGGGAGACCCAGTACTTC. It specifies CAGGGRETQYF.